The sequence of this T cell receptor beta chain was determined in a study of OX40 agonist ivuxolimab in advanced cancers. Study details: Patients were dosed with the agonistic anti-OX40 (CD134) antibody ivuxolimab. Two cutaneous melanoma patients and one hepatocellular carcinoma patient, three in all, had partial responses.

V was shortened by 4 bases and J by 8 bases, with 10 bases between the two germline ends. From germline, CDR1 is LGHNA and CDR2 YNFKEQ. The CDR3 is 12 amino acids. Data came from immunoSEQ multiplex PCR; TCRdb stores just in-frame clones and leaves some out. The repertoire has some 120,000 clones, less than 95% of them found once; the top ten carry 0.7% to 0.85%. V and J are TRBV4-2 and TRBJ2-3; D ambiguous. Sequencing used CD4+ or CD8+ T cells sorted from blood, obtained in a trial of the OX40 agonist ivuxolimab. The TCR originated in an adult with an advanced solid tumor such as melanoma, head and neck, liver or kidney cancer. As DNA, the CDR3 is TGTGCCAGCAGCCTCCGGGTGGGTACGCAGTATTTT. Translated, it gives CASSLRVGTQYF.